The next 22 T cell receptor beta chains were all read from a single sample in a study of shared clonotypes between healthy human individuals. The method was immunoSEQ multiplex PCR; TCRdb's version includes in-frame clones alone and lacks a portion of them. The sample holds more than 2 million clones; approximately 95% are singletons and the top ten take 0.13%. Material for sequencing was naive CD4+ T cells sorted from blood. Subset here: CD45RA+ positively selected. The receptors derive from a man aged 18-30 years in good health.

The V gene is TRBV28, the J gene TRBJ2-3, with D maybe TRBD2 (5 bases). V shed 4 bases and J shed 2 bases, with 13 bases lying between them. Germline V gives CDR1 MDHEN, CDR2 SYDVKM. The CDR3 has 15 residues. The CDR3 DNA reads TGTGCCAGCAGTTCCCGAGGGCGGACCACAGATACGCAGTATTTT. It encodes CASSSRGRTTDTQYF.

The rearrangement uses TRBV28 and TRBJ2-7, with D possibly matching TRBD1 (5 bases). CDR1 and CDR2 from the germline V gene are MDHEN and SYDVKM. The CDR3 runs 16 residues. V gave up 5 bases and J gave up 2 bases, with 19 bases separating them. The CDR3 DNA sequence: TGTGCCAGCAGTCTGAACGGCGTGGGGCAGGCCTACGAGCAGTACTTC. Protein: CASSLNGVGQAYEQYF.

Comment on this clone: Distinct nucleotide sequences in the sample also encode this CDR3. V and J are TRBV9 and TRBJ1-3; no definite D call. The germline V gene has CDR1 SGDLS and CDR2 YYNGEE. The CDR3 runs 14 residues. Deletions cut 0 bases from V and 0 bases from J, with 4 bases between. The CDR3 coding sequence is TGTGCCAGCAGCGTAGATAGCTCTGGAAACACCATATATTTT. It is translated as CASSVDSSGNTIYF.

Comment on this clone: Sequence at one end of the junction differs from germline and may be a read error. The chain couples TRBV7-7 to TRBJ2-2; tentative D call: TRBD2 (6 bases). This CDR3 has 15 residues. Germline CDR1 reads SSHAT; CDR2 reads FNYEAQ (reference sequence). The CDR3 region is CASSGGGTVTGELFF. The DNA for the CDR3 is TGTGCTAGCAGCGGCGGCGGGACGGTGACCGGGGAGCTGTTTTTT.

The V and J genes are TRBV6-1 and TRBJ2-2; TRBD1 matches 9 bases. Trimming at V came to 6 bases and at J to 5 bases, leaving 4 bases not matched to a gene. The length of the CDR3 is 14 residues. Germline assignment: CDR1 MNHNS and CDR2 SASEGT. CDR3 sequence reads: CASRGQGLTGELFF. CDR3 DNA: TGTGCCAGCAGGGGACAGGGACTTACCGGGGAGCTGTTTTTT.

The CDR3 reads CASSVGSSGAAESKNIQYF. DNA of the CDR3: TGTGCCAGCAGCGTAGGGAGTAGCGGGGCTGCTGAATCCAAAAACATTCAGTACTTC. The chain carries TRBV9 and TRBJ2-4; 8 bases map to TRBD2. Looked up from germline, CDR1 is SGDLS and CDR2 is YYNGEE. V lost 0 bases to trimming and J lost 2 bases; unmatched junction nucleotides: 13. The CDR3 covers 19 residues.

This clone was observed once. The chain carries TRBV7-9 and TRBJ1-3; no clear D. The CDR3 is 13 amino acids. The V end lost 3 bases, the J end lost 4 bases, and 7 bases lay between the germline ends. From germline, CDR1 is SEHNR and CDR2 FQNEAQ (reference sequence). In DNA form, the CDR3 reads TGTGCCAGCAGCTTCGGCCCAGGAAACACCATATATTTT. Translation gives CASSFGPGNTIYF. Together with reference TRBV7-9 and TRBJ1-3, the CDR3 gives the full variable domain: DTGVSQNPRHKITKRGQNVTFRCDPISEHNRLYWYRQTLGQGPEFLTYFQNEAQLEKSRLLSDRFSAERPKGSFSTLEIQRTEQGDSAMYLCASSFGPGNTIYFGEGSWLTVV.

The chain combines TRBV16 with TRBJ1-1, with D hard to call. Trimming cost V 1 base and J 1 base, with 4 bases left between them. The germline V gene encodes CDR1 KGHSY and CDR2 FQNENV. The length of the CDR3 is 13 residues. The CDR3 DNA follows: TGTGCCAGCAGCCAATTAGGGAACACTGAAGCTTTCTTT. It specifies CASSQLGNTEAFF.

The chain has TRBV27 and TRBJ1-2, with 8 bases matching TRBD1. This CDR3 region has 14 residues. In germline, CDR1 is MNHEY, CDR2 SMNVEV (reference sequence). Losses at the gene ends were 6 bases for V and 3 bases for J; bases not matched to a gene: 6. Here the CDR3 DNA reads TGTGCCAGCAGACCCTCAGGGGGCCACTATGGCTACACCTTC. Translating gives CASRPSGGHYGYTF.

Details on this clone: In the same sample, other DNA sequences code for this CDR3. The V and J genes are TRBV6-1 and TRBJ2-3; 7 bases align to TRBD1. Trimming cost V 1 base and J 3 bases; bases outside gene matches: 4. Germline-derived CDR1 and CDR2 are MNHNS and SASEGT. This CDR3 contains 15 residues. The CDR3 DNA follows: TGTGCCAGCAGTGAAGGAGGGGGCAGGACAGATACGCAGTATTTT. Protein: CASSEGGGRTDTQYF.

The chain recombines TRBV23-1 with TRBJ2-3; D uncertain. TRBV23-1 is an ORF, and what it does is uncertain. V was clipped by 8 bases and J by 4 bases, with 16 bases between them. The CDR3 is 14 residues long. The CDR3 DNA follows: TGCGCCAGCTCTCGAGAACCATTCCCAGATACGCAGTATTTT. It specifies CASSREPFPDTQYF.

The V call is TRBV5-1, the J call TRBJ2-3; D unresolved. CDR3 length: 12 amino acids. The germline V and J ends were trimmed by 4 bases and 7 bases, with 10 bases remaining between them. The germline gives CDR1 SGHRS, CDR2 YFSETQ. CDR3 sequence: CASSVTLNTQYF. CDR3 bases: TGCGCCAGCAGCGTGACTTTGAATACGCAGTATTTT.

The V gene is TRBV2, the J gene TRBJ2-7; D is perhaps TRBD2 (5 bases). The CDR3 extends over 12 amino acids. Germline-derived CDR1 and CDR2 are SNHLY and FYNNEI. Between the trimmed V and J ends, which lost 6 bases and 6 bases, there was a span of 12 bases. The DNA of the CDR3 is TGTGCCAGCAGGGAGGTGGAATCCGAGCAGTACTTC. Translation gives CASREVESEQYF.

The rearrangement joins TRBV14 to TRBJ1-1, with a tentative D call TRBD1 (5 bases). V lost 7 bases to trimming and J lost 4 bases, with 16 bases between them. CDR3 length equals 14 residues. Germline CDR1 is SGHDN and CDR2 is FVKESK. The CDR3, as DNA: TGTGCCAGCACCTCTTTTGGGGGGACCACTGAAGCTTTCTTT. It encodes CASTSFGGTTEAFF.

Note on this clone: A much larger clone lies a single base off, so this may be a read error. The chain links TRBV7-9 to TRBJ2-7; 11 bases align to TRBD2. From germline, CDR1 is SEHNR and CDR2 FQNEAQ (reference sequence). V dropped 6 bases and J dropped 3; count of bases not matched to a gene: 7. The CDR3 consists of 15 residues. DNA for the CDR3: TGTGCCAGCAGACCACCGGGACTAGCGGTCTACGAGCAGTACTTC. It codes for CASRPPGLAVYEQYF. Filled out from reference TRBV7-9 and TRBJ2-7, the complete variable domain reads DTGVSQNPRHKITKRGQNVTFRCDPISEHNRLYWYRQTLGQGPEFLTYFQNEAQLEKSRLLSDRFSAERPKGSFSTLEIQRTEQGDSAMYLCASRPPGLAVYEQYFGPGTRLTVT.

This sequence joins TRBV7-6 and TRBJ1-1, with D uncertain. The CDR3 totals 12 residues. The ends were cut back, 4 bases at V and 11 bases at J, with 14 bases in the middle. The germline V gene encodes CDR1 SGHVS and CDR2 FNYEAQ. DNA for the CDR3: TGTGCCAGCAGCTCCCCCAGCCGGGAGGCTTTCTTT. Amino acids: CASSSPSREAFF.

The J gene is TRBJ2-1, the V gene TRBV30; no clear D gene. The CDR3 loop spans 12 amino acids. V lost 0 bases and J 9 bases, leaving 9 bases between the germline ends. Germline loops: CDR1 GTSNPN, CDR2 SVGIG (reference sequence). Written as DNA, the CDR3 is TGTGCCTGGAGTGTTCACAAGGCTGAGCAGTTCTTC. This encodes CAWSVHKAEQFF.

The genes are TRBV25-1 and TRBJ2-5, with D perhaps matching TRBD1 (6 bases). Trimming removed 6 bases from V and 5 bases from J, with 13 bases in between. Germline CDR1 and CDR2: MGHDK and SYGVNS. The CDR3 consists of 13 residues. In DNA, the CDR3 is TGTGCCAGCAGCACTACAGGGTCGGAGACCCAGTACTTC. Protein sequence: CASSTTGSETQYF.

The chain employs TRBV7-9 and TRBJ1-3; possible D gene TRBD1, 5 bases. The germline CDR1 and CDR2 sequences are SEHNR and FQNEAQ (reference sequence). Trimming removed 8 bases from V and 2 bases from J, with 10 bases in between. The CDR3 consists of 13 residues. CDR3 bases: TGTGCCAGCCTCCGGGGGACTGGAAACACCATATATTTT. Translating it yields CASLRGTGNTIYF.

CDR3 sequence reads: CASKGQGLVNEQFF. The CDR3 nucleotides are TGTGCCAGTAAGGGACAGGGGTTGGTTAATGAGCAGTTCTTC. This chain connects TRBV6-6 to TRBJ2-1; 10 nucleotides line up with TRBD1. This CDR3 has 14 residues. Trimming took 9 bases from V and 7 from J; bases not matched to a gene: 9. Germline CDR1 MNHNY, CDR2 SVGAGI (reference sequence).

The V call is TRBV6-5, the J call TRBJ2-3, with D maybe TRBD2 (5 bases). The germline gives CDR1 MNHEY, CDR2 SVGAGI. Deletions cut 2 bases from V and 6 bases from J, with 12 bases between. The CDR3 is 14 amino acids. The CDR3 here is CASSYGMGVDTQYF. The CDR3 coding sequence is TGTGCCAGCAGTTACGGAATGGGAGTTGATACGCAGTATTTT.

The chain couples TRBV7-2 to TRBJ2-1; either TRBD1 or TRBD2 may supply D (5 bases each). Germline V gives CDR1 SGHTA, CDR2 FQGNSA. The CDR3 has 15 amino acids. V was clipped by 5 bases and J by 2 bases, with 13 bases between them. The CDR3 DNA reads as TGTGCCAGCAGCGTGGGACCCGGGGCCTACAATGAGCAGTTCTTC. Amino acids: CASSVGPGAYNEQFF.